The clone carrying this T cell receptor (beta chain) was seen ten or more times. The data originate from a study of identical twins. The CDR3 covers 15 residues. V was shortened by 5 bases and J by 6 bases, with 17 bases between the two germline ends. TCRdb re-called the 5' RACE reads through MiXCR, storing one row per CDR3 protein. The table includes just under 550,000 distinct CDR3 sequences, 15% detected once. These data are also associated with another study on yellow fever vaccine responses in identical twins.

The TCR sequence derives from a young woman in good health. The chain joins TRBV12-3 or TRBV12-4 to TRBJ2-1; D possibly corresponds to TRBD2 (6 bases). Sequencing was carried out using CD4+ T cells sorted from blood. The CDR3 DNA is TGTGCCAGCAGTGTCCGGCCGACTAGTCGCAATGAGCAGTTCTTC. It encodes CASSVRPTSRNEQFF.